These 12 T cell receptor beta chains came from one sample sequenced in a study of post-analysis software for immune sequencing data. Findings and limits, study-wide: Four or five TRBV segments, TRBV5-6, TRBV5-1 and TRBV20-1 among them, were found more frequent in patients than controls.

Presence of unique molecular identifiers characterized the TCR beta cDNA libraries. TCRdb called the PCR reads again in MiXCR, with one record for every CDR3 protein. This repertoire shows approximately 730,000 distinct CDR3 sequences, approximately 30% found once; its top ten account for 0.5% to 0.6%. For these TCRs, the target antigens are not known. The sample comprised blood. These receptor sequences come from a girl aged 10-17 years with multiple sclerosis.

This clonotype was seen many times. The chain combines TRBV4-1 with TRBJ2-1, with D hard to call. Per the germline V gene, CDR1 is MGHRA and CDR2 is YSYEKL. The CDR3 is 15 amino acids. V lost 0 bases to trimming and J lost 9 bases, with 15 bases between them. CDR3 sequence reads: CASSQDQAHGSEQFF. CDR3 sequence (DNA): TGCGCCAGCAGCCAAGATCAGGCACACGGAAGTGAGCAGTTCTTC.

This chain links TRBV6-6 with TRBJ1-1; D is undetermined. Germline V CDR1 and CDR2: MNHNY, SVGAGI (reference sequence). The ends were cut back, 7 bases at V and 5 bases at J, with 14 bases in the middle. This CDR3 contains 13 residues. In DNA, the CDR3 is TGTGCCAGCAACTTAGACCCGGCGACTGAAGCTTTCTTT. It translates to CASNLDPATEAFF.

The V gene is TRBV10-3, the J gene TRBJ2-1; 9 nucleotides align to TRBD2. The ends lost 4 bases at V and 0 bases at J; junction bases unmatched: 4. This CDR3 contains 16 residues. Germline CDR1 reads ENHRY; CDR2 reads SYGVKD. In nucleotides, the CDR3 is TGTGCCATCAGTGGGAGTAGCGGGAGCTCCTACAATGAGCAGTTCTTC. Amino acid sequence: CAISGSSGSSYNEQFF.

The chain uses TRBV28 and TRBJ2-3; the D gene is possibly TRBD2 (6 bases). CDR1 and CDR2 (germline): MDHEN, SYDVKM. The V end lost 6 bases, the J end lost 4 bases, and 14 bases lay between the germline ends. The CDR3 is made up of 14 amino acids. The chain's CDR3 is CASRRGRGPDTQYF. DNA of the CDR3: TGTGCCAGCAGGCGGGGAAGGGGTCCAGATACGCAGTATTTT. Supplemented by reference TRBV28 and TRBJ2-3, the full variable domain reads DVKVTQSSRYLVKRTGEKVFLECVQDMDHENMFWYRQDPGLGLRLIYFSYDVKMKEKGDIPEGYSVSREKKERFSLILESASTNQTSMYLCASRRGRGPDTQYFGPGTRLTVL.

This clonotype came up a few times. CDR3 protein: CASSFGQGGEKLFF. The CDR3 DNA sequence: TGCGCCAGCAGCTTCGGACAGGGCGGTGAAAAACTGTTTTTT. The rearrangement links TRBV5-1 to TRBJ1-4, with 8 bases fitting TRBD1. The junction had 4 bases not matched to a gene; V was cut back by 2 bases and J by 7 bases. The CDR3 consists of 14 residues. Germline CDR1 is SGHRS and CDR2 is YFSETQ.

This clonotype is a singleton in its sample. The V call is TRBV20-1, the J call TRBJ2-5; D is perhaps TRBD2 (6 bases). Germline V lookup: CDR1 DFQATT, CDR2 SNEGSKA (reference sequence). The ends were cut back, 6 bases at V and 11 bases at J, with 16 bases in the middle. The CDR3 spans 11 residues. The CDR3 is CSAKVVAEQYF. CDR3 DNA: TGCAGTGCCAAGGTGGTAGCGGAGCAGTACTTC.

This clonotype was counted between two and nine times. The V and J genes are TRBV20-1 and TRBJ2-5, with TRBD2 matching 9 bases. The J call may be incorrect, as the DNA end agrees better with TRBJ2-7. The CDR3 loop spans 13 amino acids. Germline V CDR1 and CDR2: DFQATT, SNEGSKA (reference sequence). CDR3 protein: CSASLAGVIEQYF. Written as DNA, the CDR3 is TGCAGTGCTAGTTTAGCGGGAGTAATCGAGCAGTACTTC.

This clonotype was counted only a few times. This chain joins TRBV4-3 and TRBJ2-3; 7 positions match TRBD2. CDR3 size: 17 residues. Germline V lookup: CDR1 LGHNA, CDR2 YSLEER. V lost 4 bases to trimming and J lost 4 bases; unmatched junction nucleotides: 14. The CDR3: CASSRSGVGGPPDTQYF. The CDR3 coding sequence is TGCGCCAGCAGCCGGTCCGGAGTGGGAGGGCCGCCAGATACGCAGTATTTT.

In regard to this clonotype: Compared with germline, one end of the junction differs, possibly owing to a read error. This sequence joins TRBV18 and TRBJ2-2, with 7 nucleotides matching TRBD1. The CDR3 sequence is 18 residues long. Germline V gene data show CDR1 as KGHSH and CDR2 as LQKENI. CDR3 sequence (DNA): TGTGCCGGCTCACCACTAAGGGGGACAGAAATAAACACCGGGGAGCTGTTTTTT. Translation: CAGSPLRGTEINTGELFF.

CDR3 nucleotide sequence: TGTGCCAGCAAAGGGGGCGTGGGCTACACCTTC. Its translation is CASKGGVGYTF. V and J are TRBV6-2 or TRBV6-3 and TRBJ1-2, with 7 bases that match TRBD1. The CDR3 loop spans 11 amino acids. J was trimmed by 8 bases and V by 7 bases; bases with no gene match: 4. Germline V gives CDR1 MNHEY, CDR2 SVGEGT.

This clonotype has more than one count but fewer than ten. The chain links TRBV5-4 to TRBJ2-3; possibly TRBD2 for D (6 bases). CDR1 is SGHNT and CDR2 is YYREEE in the germline V gene (reference sequence). The CDR3 is made up of 14 amino acids. V lost 1 base to trimming and J lost 4 bases, with 10 bases between them. CDR3: CASSLKSGSDTQYF. CDR3 sequence (DNA): TGTGCCAGCAGCTTGAAGAGCGGGTCAGATACGCAGTATTTT. The whole variable domain, filled in from reference TRBV5-4 and TRBJ2-3, reads ETGVTQSPTHLIKTRGQQVTLRCSSQSGHNTVSWYQQALGQGPQFIFQYYREEENGRGNFPPRFSGLQFPNYSSELNVNALELDDSALYLCASSLKSGSDTQYFGPGTRLTVL.

This sequence joins TRBV12-5 and TRBJ1-5, with no clear D. V was trimmed by 3 bases and J by 5 bases, leaving 5 bases between them. The CDR3 has 12 residues. CDR1 is LGHNT and CDR2 is FRNRAP in the germline V gene. Here the CDR3 DNA reads TGTGCTAGTGGTTTTGGGGATCAGCCCCAGCATTTT. It is translated as CASGFGDQPQHF.